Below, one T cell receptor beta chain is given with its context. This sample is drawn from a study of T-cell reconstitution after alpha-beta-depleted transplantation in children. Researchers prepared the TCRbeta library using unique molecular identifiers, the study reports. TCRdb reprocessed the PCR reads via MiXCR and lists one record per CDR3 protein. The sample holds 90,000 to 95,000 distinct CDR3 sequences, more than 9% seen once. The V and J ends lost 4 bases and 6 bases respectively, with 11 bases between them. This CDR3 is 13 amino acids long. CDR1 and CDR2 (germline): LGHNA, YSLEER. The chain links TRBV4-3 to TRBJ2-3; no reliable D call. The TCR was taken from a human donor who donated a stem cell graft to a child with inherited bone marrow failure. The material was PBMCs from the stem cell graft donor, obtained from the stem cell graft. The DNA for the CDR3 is TGCGCCAGCAGCCTCCTCTATGGCGATACGCAGTATTTT. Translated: CASSLLYGDTQYF.